This T cell receptor beta chain was sequenced during a study of regulatory T cells in long-lasting Graves disease (dated by TCRdb to the early 2020s). Concerning the study at large: Persistent Graves' disease was defined as antithyroid drug treatment for over 5 years with persistently positive TSH receptor autoantibodies. Persistent Graves' disease patients were compared with newly diagnosed Graves' disease patients by peripheral blood TCR sequencing and RNA sequencing. The study was registered as a clinical trial and conducted in China. A total of roughly 35 samples were covered by TCR sequencing, comprising roughly 13 persistent and 20 or so newly diagnosed Graves' disease patients. In the clinical cohort, patients with persistent Graves' disease had used antithyroid drugs for an average of about 9.3 years. Overall results and qualifications from the work: As a limitation, the authors acknowledged that the small sample size may reduce accuracy. Only peripheral blood was studied, because thyroid tissue, the primary lesion, was inaccessible. TRBV28, TRBJ1-2 and TRBJ2-5 were preferentially used in persistent disease, while TRBV20-1 and TRBJ2-1 were favored in newly diagnosed disease. Patients with persistent disease shared more public clonotypes (under 3,000) than newly diagnosed patients did (around 930). Only the TCR beta chain was sequenced and analyzed. Compared with newly diagnosed patients, patients with persistent Graves' disease had lower TCR Shannon entropy and fewer highly expanded clones, which suggests clonal expansion.

From its cysteine to its phenylalanine, the CDR3 spans 16 amino acids. This entry keeps only the CDR3 DNA: 48 bases, framed from base 1. Deletion took 2 bases off V and 2 bases off J, with a span of 15 bases between the germline ends. Libraries were prepared through multiplex PCR. The data were produced on an Illumina HiSeq 4000. TCR beta libraries were built with iRepertoire HTBI primers and Arm-PCR amplification of CDR3 regions. Before sequencing, the PCR products underwent gel purification. On the authors' methods: Across samples, 60 to 70 TRBV and 13 to 15 TRBJ segments were identified and used for gene usage analysis of CDR3 amino acid clonotypes. COPE and FqMerger were used to merge the filtered high-quality paired reads into contigs. BLAST was used to align contigs to IMGT TRBV, TRBD and TRBJ reference genes, and CDR3 was defined according to IMGT. Highly expanded clones were defined as clonotypes with a frequency above 0.1%. Shannon entropy was used to measure repertoire diversity, and the Gini coefficient was used to measure V-J evenness. A clonotype was considered public if more than one individual shared it. TCRdb reprocessed the public reads (quality trimming at Q25 with fastp, clone calling with MiXCR) and kept in-frame beta chains. Rows are unified per CDR3 protein, each entry keeping the most common DNA and genes. These V and J calls derive from TCRdb rather than the authors' analysis. The sample table lists about 460,000 distinct CDR3 sequences, roughly 23% of them with a count of one. The biggest ten clones account for about an eighth of the sample.

As to this clonotype: Its antigen is still unknown. A far larger clone is one base from this, pointing to a likely read error.

The label giving this sample's time point can be read as: persistent/refractory GD, antithyroid drugs over 5 years with positive TRAb. For both TCR sequencing and RNA sequencing, RNA was extracted from PBMCs in TRIzol. Graves' disease was diagnosed according to American Thyroid Association guidelines. Patients were recruited from an endocrinology department in Xi'an, China. Each patient gave roughly 8.4 milliliters of peripheral blood, collected in an EDTA anticoagulant tube. Ficoll Paque Plus density gradient separation was used to isolate PBMCs, and no further T cell sorting was performed. An Agilent 2100 Bioanalyzer and agarose gel were used to check RNA quality, while a NanoDrop 2000 measured RNA concentration.

Rearrangement joined TRBV12-3 or TRBV12-4 to TRBJ2-5; 5 matching bases give a weak D call of TRBD2. Sequences were derived from peripheral blood mononuclear cells (PBMCs), sampled when the disease was refractory, from a patient treated with antithyroid drugs. This receptor was obtained from a female donor with Graves disease. The CDR3 region has the sequence CASSLRLEGVQETQYF. The nucleotide sequence is TGTGCCAGCAGTTTAAGGCTAGAGGGAGTTCAAGAGACCCAGTACTTC.